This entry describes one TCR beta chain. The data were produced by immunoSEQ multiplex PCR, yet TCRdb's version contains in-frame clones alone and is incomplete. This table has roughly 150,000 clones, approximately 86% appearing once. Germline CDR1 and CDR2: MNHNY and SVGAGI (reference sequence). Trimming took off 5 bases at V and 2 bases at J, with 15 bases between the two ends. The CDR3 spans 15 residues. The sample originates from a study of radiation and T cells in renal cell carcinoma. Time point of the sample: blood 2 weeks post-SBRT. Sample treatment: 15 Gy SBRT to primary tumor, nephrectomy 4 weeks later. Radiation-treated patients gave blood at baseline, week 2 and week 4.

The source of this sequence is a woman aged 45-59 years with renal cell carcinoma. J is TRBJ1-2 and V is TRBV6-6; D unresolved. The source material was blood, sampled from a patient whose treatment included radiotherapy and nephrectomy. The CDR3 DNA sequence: TGTGCCAGCAGTACCCTTAGCACGGACAACTATGGCTACACCTTC. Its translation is CASSTLSTDNYGYTF.